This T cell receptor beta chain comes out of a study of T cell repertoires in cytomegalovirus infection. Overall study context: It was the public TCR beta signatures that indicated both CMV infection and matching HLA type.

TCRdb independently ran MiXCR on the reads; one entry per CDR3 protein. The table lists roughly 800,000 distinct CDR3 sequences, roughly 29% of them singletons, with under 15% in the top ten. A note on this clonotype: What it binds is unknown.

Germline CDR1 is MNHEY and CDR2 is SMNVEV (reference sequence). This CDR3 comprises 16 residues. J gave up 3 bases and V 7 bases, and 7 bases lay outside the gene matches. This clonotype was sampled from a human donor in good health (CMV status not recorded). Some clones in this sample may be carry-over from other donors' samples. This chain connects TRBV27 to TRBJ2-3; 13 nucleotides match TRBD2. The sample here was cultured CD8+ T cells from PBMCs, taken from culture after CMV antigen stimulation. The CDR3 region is CASNALTSGGTDTQYF. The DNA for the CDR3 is TGTGCCAGCAATGCCTTGACTAGCGGGGGGACAGATACGCAGTATTTT.